The 4 T cell receptor beta chains below come from one sample, sequenced in a study of cytomegalovirus exposure and HLA in healthy donors. Use of 60 Vbeta and 13 Jbeta primers characterized the PCR. The assay was immunoSEQ multiplex PCR, and TCRdb's table has in-frame clones only and misses some. This table holds roughly 130,000 clones, roughly 70% found once. Sample: PBMCs. Receptors were obtained from a man aged 18 to 30 in good health and CMV-seropositive.

Only a few counts were recorded for this clone. CDR3 region: CASSLKGGQSYNSPLHF. CDR3 nucleotides: TGTGCCAGCAGCTTAAAAGGGGGCCAGTCCTATAATTCACCCCTCCACTTT. This chain links TRBV13 with TRBJ1-6, with TRBD1 identical over 7 bases. The V and J ends lost 2 bases and 1 base, in that order; junction bases with no gene match: 5. Germline-derived CDR1 and CDR2 are PRHDT and FYEKMQ (reference sequence). This CDR3 region has 17 residues.

The chain joins TRBV28 to TRBJ1-2, with 10 nucleotides matching TRBD1. V lost 9 bases and J lost 7; bases outside the gene matches: 8. CDR1 is MDHEN, CDR2 SYDVKM, per germline. The CDR3 is 13 residues long. The CDR3 is CASKPTGGSGYTF. DNA of the CDR3: TGTGCCAGTAAACCGACAGGGGGCTCTGGCTACACCTTC.

This clone has a handful of counts. The J gene is TRBJ2-7, the V gene TRBV9; TRBD1 aligns across 10 bases. Trimming at V came to 3 bases and at J to 6 bases, leaving 3 bases not matched to a gene. The V gene's germline CDR1 is SGDLS and CDR2 YYNGEE. The CDR3 covers 13 residues. CDR3 sequence: CASSARTGGEQYF. CDR3 bases: TGTGCCAGCAGCGCCCGGACAGGGGGCGAGCAGTACTTC.

The chain recombines TRBV25-1 with TRBJ1-2; D remains ambiguous. Between the trimmed V and J ends, which lost 6 bases and 0 bases, there was a span of 8 bases. The CDR3 is made up of 13 amino acids. Looked up from germline, CDR1 is MGHDK and CDR2 is SYGVNS. CDR3 sequence (DNA): TGTGCCAGCAGCGGTTTAGCTAACTATGGCTACACCTTC. Translation: CASSGLANYGYTF.